The sample holds a few counts of the clone carrying this TCR beta chain. What it binds is unknown. The data were taken from a study of cytotoxic CD8 clonotypes in ibrutinib-treated CLL. On the study more broadly: After a median roughly 12 months on treatment (6 to 36), response samples were drawn.

Study-wide findings and caveats: Contraction or stability on treatment characterized the public clonotypes, which were uncommon. Ibrutinib response saw clonality rise, and progression saw it return toward baseline. At the start, clonality exceeded age-matched healthy donors and followed circulating CD8+ T-cell counts.

In germline, CDR1 is SGHTA, CDR2 FQGNSA. V lost 5 bases, J lost 6 bases, and 11 bases lay in between. The CDR3 loop spans 13 amino acids. TCRdb's copy holds only in-frame clones and misses some; the assay was immunoSEQ multiplex PCR. In the table there are roughly 250,000 clones, 70% of which are singletons. The receptor comes from a human donor with chronic lymphocytic leukemia. The sample here was PBMCs, taken after 24 months of ibrutinib treatment. The chain recombines TRBV7-2 with TRBJ1-5; D not resolved. The CDR3 bases are TGTGCCAGCAGCGCCAGCCGGGGTCAGCCCCAGCATTTT. It yields the protein CASSASRGQPQHF.